This T cell receptor (beta chain) emerged from a study of cytotoxic CD8 clonotypes in ibrutinib-treated CLL. Study summary: Samples averaged 255,043 productive templates and approximately 100,000 productive rearrangements. Study results and limitations: Treatment left the uncommon public clonotypes either contracted or stable in frequency. Whereas clonality rose at ibrutinib response, it declined toward baseline at progression.

Investigators sought sequencing depths of between 1 in 200,000 and 1 in 1 million T cells. Profiled with immunoSEQ multiplex PCR; TCRdb holds only in-frame clones, not every one. This table has roughly 200,000 clones, over 65% appearing once. Points on this clone: The antigen remains unidentified.

The CDR3 loop spans 18 amino acids. Germline CDR1 SGHAT, CDR2 FQDESV (reference sequence). The J segment lost 8 bases and the V segment lost 5 bases, leaving 16 bases of the junction unmatched. This chain links TRBV11-1 with TRBJ2-1; TRBD2 matches at 12 bases. The clonotype originates from a human donor with chronic lymphocytic leukemia. Sequencing used PBMCs, obtained after 12 months of ibrutinib treatment. The CDR3 protein is CASSTPTTGTSGSDEQFF. CDR3 nucleotide sequence: TGTGCCAGCAGCACTCCCACCACCGGGACTAGCGGGTCGGATGAGCAGTTCTTC.